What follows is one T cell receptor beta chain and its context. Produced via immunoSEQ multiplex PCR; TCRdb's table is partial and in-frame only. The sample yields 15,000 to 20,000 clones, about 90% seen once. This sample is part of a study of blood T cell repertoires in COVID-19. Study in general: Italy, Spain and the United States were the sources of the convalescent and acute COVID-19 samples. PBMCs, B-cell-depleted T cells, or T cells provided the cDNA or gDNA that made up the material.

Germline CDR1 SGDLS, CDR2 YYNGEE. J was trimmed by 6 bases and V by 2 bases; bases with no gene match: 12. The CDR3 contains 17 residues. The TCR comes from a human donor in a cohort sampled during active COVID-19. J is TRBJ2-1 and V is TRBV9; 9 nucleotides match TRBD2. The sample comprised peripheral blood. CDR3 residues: CASSVLWAGGPSNEQFF. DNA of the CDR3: TGTGCCAGCAGCGTCCTGTGGGCGGGAGGGCCCAGCAATGAGCAGTTCTTC.